This T cell receptor beta chain stems from a study of blood T cell repertoires in COVID-19. Across the study: Acute and convalescent COVID-19 samples came from the United States, Italy and Spain. Sample material is recorded as cDNA or gDNA derived from T cells, B-cell-depleted T cells, or PBMCs.

In the source study's methods: Researchers report that nucleated cell counts were estimated from reference gene primer amplification. Assay used: immunoSEQ multiplex PCR; TCRdb lists only in-frame clones, some missing. D and trimming come from the DNA, and the V and J calls and clone size come from that table. This sample has about 200,000 clones; around 85% occur once, and the top ten carry roughly 13%. After removal of 1 base from V and 3 bases from J, the junction contained 9 bases not matched to a gene. The length of the CDR3 is 19 residues. CDR1 and CDR2 (germline): SGHTA, FQGTGA. The material sequenced was peripheral blood. The TCR sequence derives from a man in his forties or fifties who had recovered from COVID-19. The rearrangement joins TRBV7-3 to TRBJ2-6; the match to TRBD2 covers 10 bases. The chain's CDR3 is CASSLIAGGLRGGANVLTF. For the CDR3, the DNA is TGTGCCAGCAGCTTAATAGCGGGAGGTCTCAGGGGTGGGGCCAACGTCCTGACTTTC.